This T cell receptor beta chain was profiled in a study of blood T cell repertoires in COVID-19 (dated by TCRdb to 2019 to 2021). Context from the whole study: Samples covering the acute and convalescent phases of COVID-19 were provided by collaborators in the United States, Italy and Spain. The prospective study material was composed of cDNA or gDNA derived from T cells, B-cell-depleted T cells, or PBMCs. Subjects who had been exposed to COVID-19, were actively infected with it, or had recovered from it provided the deeply sampled blood TCRbeta repertoires that made up the dataset. A freely available public database, intended as a resource for researchers studying the immune response to SARS-CoV-2, is where the repertoires were released. The samples were drawn from two sources: the first 160 participants of the ongoing ImmuneRACE study, and approximately 1,300 subjects contributed by 6 global collaborators. The sample metadata nearly always contained a de-identified subject ID, COVID-19 status, age in years and sex. Where HLA class I and class II types were available, the types were taken from metadata supplied by the sample provider, not from assay-based typing. The research as a whole found: Clinical and demographic metadata were provided uncurated, with the amount varying by source and participant.

Points on this clone: What antigen it recognizes has not been identified. No base-level quality is on record; no much larger clone is a single base apart.

TCRbeta CDR3 regions were amplified from genomic DNA by means of the immunoSEQ Assay, a bias-controlled multiplex PCR. In the source study's methods: Nucleated cell counts per sample were estimated from amplification of reference gene primers within the assay. To quantify the absolute abundance of each unique TCRbeta CDR3 rearrangement, sequence reads were collapsed and filtered. Productive Simpson clonality was computed per sample as the square root of Simpson's diversity index over productive rearrangements. The clones in this table, taken by TCRdb from immuneACCESS, are in-frame only. Not every clone is retained; where verified, under half of the shortfall comes from an unresolved V gene, and the cause of the rest is unknown. That table furnishes V, J and clone size, whereas the DNA furnished D and trimming. A total of approximately 120,000 clones appear in this sample, 85% to 90% of them only once. The ten largest make up around 27% of the sample.

Including the terminal cysteine and phenylalanine, the CDR3 comprises 14 residues. Solely the CDR3 DNA is kept, with 42 bases framed from the first base. CDR1 KGHDR and CDR2 SFDVKD are derived from the germline V gene. V is reduced by 9 bases and J by 3 bases, leaving a spacing of 16 bases between them. Whole blood was collected in K2EDTA tubes by collaborating institutions according to the institutions' own protocols. For TCRbeta analysis, collaborators shipped samples in one of three forms: frozen whole blood, isolated PBMCs, or DNA extracted from either of those sample types. This TCR was sampled from an elderly woman with acute or convalescent COVID-19. The sample was peripheral blood. This sequence uses TRBV24-1 and TRBJ2-5; TRBD1 is perhaps the D gene, given 6 matching bases. CDR3 reads: CATGGRGKEETQYF. The DNA sequence follows: TGTGCCACCGGAGGCAGGGGTAAAGAAGAGACCCAGTACTTC.